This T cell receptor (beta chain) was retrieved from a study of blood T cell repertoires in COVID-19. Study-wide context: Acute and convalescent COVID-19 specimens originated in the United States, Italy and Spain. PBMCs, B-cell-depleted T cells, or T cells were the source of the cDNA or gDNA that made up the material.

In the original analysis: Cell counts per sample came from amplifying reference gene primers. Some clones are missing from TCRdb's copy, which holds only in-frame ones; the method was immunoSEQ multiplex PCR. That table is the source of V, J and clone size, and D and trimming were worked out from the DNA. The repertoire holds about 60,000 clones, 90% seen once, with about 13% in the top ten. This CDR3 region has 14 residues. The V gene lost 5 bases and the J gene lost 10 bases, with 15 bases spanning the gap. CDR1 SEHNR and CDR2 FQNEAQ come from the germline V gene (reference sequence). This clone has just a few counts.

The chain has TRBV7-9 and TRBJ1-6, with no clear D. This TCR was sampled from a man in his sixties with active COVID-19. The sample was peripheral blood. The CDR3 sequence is CASSVGEGYSPLHF. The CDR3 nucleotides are TGTGCCAGCAGCGTCGGAGAAGGTTACTCACCCCTCCACTTT.